The T cell receptor beta chain described here comes from a study of T cells in Graves' hyperthyroidism and ophthalmopathy. Overall study results and limits: The model made its ophthalmopathy prediction, and onset followed a median around 6.5 months later.

RNA transcripts yielded amplified TCR beta CDR3 regions. HTBI primers were used for first-round RT-PCR of the TCR CDR3. TCRdb fed the multiplex PCR reads into MiXCR, producing one record per CDR3 protein. The repertoire holds roughly 500,000 distinct CDR3 sequences, with around 13% as singletons. The J segment lost 5 bases and the V segment lost 4 bases, leaving 2 bases of the junction unmatched. The CDR3 is made up of 14 amino acids. Germline CDR1 and CDR2: LNHDA and SQIVND (reference sequence). Fresh 10 ml peripheral blood yielded PBMCs. In the case of this clonotype: Its antigen remains unidentified.

Sequencing used blood. The sequence derives from a woman aged 25 to 39 with Graves' hyperthyroidism that later progressed to Graves' ophthalmopathy. The rearrangement links TRBV19 to TRBJ2-2; TRBD1 matches 9 bases. CDR3 in amino acids: CASSRQGETGELFF. CDR3 coding DNA: TGTGCCAGTAGTAGACAGGGGGAGACCGGGGAGCTGTTTTTT.